The entry that follows covers one T cell receptor (beta chain) sequence. Its matching antigen is unknown. The data derive from a study of identical twins. Study-wide findings and caveats: The study found excess low generation probability among twin-shared out-of-frame alpha sequences. One should note that invariant MAIT and iNKT cells could partly confound zero-insertion analyses.

Deletions cut 3 bases from V and 8 bases from J, with 12 bases between. This CDR3 contains 13 residues. Per the germline V gene, CDR1 is MGHDK and CDR2 is SYGVNS. TCRdb re-analysed the 5' RACE reads in MiXCR, keeping a single row per CDR3 protein. The sample contains roughly 1.6 million distinct CDR3 sequences, roughly 35% of which appear only once. This clonotype originated in a newborn girl in good health. The chain carries TRBV25-1 and TRBJ2-3; perhaps TRBD2 as D (7 bases). Sequencing was done on a sample of cord blood. CDR3 coding DNA: TGTGCCAGCAGTGAGGGGGGGGCGGGTACGCAGTATTTT. This codes for CASSEGGAGTQYF.